This is a list of T cell receptor beta chains from one sample in a study of shared clonotypes between healthy human individuals. Produced via immunoSEQ multiplex PCR; TCRdb's table is partial and in-frame only. This sample carries 2.3 million or so clones, approximately 95% of them seen once, and the ten largest clones take under 0.45%. Source material: naive CD4+ T cells from PBMCs. The source of these receptors is a man between 18 and 35 years old in good health. Some clones in this sample may be carry-over from other donors' samples. CDR3s include the opening cysteine and the closing phenylalanine or tryptophan. Each record gives: clone size, D gene, V gene, J gene, CDR3 protein, CDR3 DNA. A D gene is named only where the DNA matches it firmly. Only part of the rows carry a size: once, few, many, or a class if the clone is expanded.

clone size: .
D gene: TRBD1
V gene: TRBV10-3
J gene: TRBJ1-1
CDR3 protein: CAITLQGANTEAFF
CDR3 DNA: TGTGCCATCACCCTACAGGGGGCGAACACTGAAGCTTTCTTT

clone size: once
D gene: TRBD2
V gene: TRBV9
J gene: TRBJ2-5
CDR3 protein: CASSVRGLAGGETQYF
CDR3 DNA: TGTGCCAGCAGCGTACGGGGACTAGCGGGAGGTGAGACCCAGTACTTC

clone size: .
D gene: .
V gene: TRBV6-6
J gene: TRBJ2-1
CDR3 protein: CASGPAELGGNEQFF
CDR3 DNA: TGTGCCAGCGGCCCCGCCGAGCTCGGTGGCAATGAGCAGTTCTTC

clone size: once
D gene: .
V gene: TRBV6-5
J gene: TRBJ2-6
CDR3 protein: CASSYSGSGANVLTF
CDR3 DNA: TGTGCCAGCAGTTACAGCGGCTCTGGGGCCAACGTCCTGACTTTC

clone size: .
D gene: TRBD2
V gene: TRBV20-1
J gene: TRBJ2-1
CDR3 protein: CSVQREVEQFF
CDR3 DNA: TGCAGTGTCCAGCGGGAGGTTGAGCAGTTCTTC

clone size: .
D gene: .
V gene: TRBV5-1
J gene: TRBJ1-1
CDR3 protein: CASSPAGAAPEAFF
CDR3 DNA: TGCGCCAGCAGCCCCGCAGGTGCGGCGCCTGAAGCTTTCTTT

clone size: .
D gene: .
V gene: TRBV4-1
J gene: TRBJ2-1
CDR3 protein: CASSHRMPRESYNEQFF
CDR3 DNA: TGCGCCAGCAGCCACCGAATGCCCAGGGAGTCCTACAATGAGCAGTTCTTC

clone size: .
D gene: .
V gene: TRBV6-5
J gene: TRBJ2-3
CDR3 protein: CASTASDTQYF
CDR3 DNA: TGTGCCAGCACGGCCTCGGATACGCAGTATTTT

clone size: .
D gene: TRBD1
V gene: TRBV5-1
J gene: TRBJ2-1
CDR3 protein: CASSLGTDNEQFF
CDR3 DNA: TGCGCCAGCAGCCTTGGGACAGACAATGAGCAGTTCTTC

clone size: .
D gene: .
V gene: TRBV7-2
J gene: TRBJ2-1
CDR3 protein: CASSPNRAPNEQFF
CDR3 DNA: TGTGCCAGCAGCCCAAACCGGGCCCCCAATGAGCAGTTCTTC

clone size: .
D gene: .
V gene: TRBV27
J gene: TRBJ2-1
CDR3 protein: CASSFGGGGHNEQFF
CDR3 DNA: TGTGCCAGCAGTTTCGGTGGAGGGGGGCACAATGAGCAGTTCTTC

clone size: .
D gene: TRBD1
V gene: TRBV2
J gene: TRBJ2-3
CDR3 protein: CASSEVGTDTDTQYF
CDR3 DNA: TGTGCCAGCAGTGAGGTCGGGACAGATACAGATACGCAGTATTTT

clone size: .
D gene: TRBD1
V gene: TRBV7-9
J gene: TRBJ2-5
CDR3 protein: CASSFGDRGPQETQYF
CDR3 DNA: TGTGCCAGCAGCTTCGGGGACAGGGGGCCCCAAGAGACCCAGTACTTC

clone size: .
D gene: .
V gene: TRBV27
J gene: TRBJ2-6
CDR3 protein: CASSPDLDPLLEDRGANVLTF
CDR3 DNA: TGTGCCAGCAGTCCCGACCTAGACCCCCTCCTCGAGGATAGGGGGGCCAACGTCCTGACTTTC

clone size: .
D gene: .
V gene: TRBV18
J gene: TRBJ1-2
CDR3 protein: CASSPDDGVYGYTF
CDR3 DNA: TGTGCCAGCTCACCAGATGACGGTGTCTATGGCTACACCTTC

clone size: .
D gene: TRBD1
V gene: TRBV30
J gene: TRBJ2-5
CDR3 protein: CACTGVSVGETQYF
CDR3 DNA: TGTGCCTGTACAGGGGTTTCTGTAGGAGAGACCCAGTACTTC

clone size: .
D gene: TRBD1
V gene: TRBV2
J gene: TRBJ1-5
CDR3 protein: CASSDDRGSQPQHF
CDR3 DNA: TGTGCCAGCAGTGACGACAGGGGTTCGCAGCCCCAGCATTTT

clone size: .
D gene: .
V gene: TRBV5-1
J gene: TRBJ1-2
CDR3 protein: CASSSQINYGYTF
CDR3 DNA: TGCGCCAGCAGCTCACAGATTAACTATGGCTACACCTTC

clone size: .
D gene: TRBD1
V gene: TRBV28
J gene: TRBJ1-2
CDR3 protein: CASSRQGGHYGYTF
CDR3 DNA: TGTGCCAGCAGTCGACAGGGGGGTCACTATGGCTACACCTTC

clone size: .
D gene: .
V gene: TRBV27
J gene: TRBJ1-4
CDR3 protein: CASSLSDPEKLFF
CDR3 DNA: TGTGCCAGCAGTTTATCGGACCCTGAAAAACTGTTTTTT

clone size: .
D gene: TRBD1
V gene: TRBV2
J gene: TRBJ1-3
CDR3 protein: CASSDRGNTIYF
CDR3 DNA: TGTGCCAGCAGTGACAGGGGGAACACCATATATTTT

clone size: .
D gene: .
V gene: TRBV15
J gene: TRBJ1-1
CDR3 protein: CATSYGTGGGLEAFF
CDR3 DNA: TGTGCCACCAGCTACGGGACGGGTGGGGGACTTGAAGCTTTCTTT

clone size: few
D gene: TRBD1
V gene: TRBV4-1
J gene: TRBJ2-3
CDR3 protein: CASSQGGLLRDRTDTQYF
CDR3 DNA: TGCGCCAGCAGCCAAGGAGGGTTGCTGAGGGACAGGACAGATACGCAGTATTTT

clone size: .
D gene: TRBD2
V gene: TRBV5-1
J gene: TRBJ2-3
CDR3 protein: CASSPGTSGTTDTQYF
CDR3 DNA: TGCGCCAGCAGCCCTGGGACTAGCGGGACCACAGATACGCAGTATTTT

clone size: .
D gene: .
V gene: TRBV5-1
J gene: TRBJ2-5
CDR3 protein: CASSPEQETQYF
CDR3 DNA: TGCGCCAGCAGCCCGGAGCAAGAGACCCAGTACTTC

clone size: .
D gene: TRBD1
V gene: TRBV25-1
J gene: TRBJ1-4
CDR3 protein: CASSAPGQGDEKLFF
CDR3 DNA: TGTGCCAGCAGTGCTCCGGGACAGGGGGATGAAAAACTGTTTTTT

clone size: .
D gene: .
V gene: TRBV11-2
J gene: TRBJ1-2
CDR3 protein: CASSLEIVGDSSPCGYTF
CDR3 DNA: TGTGCCAGCAGCTTAGAAATCGTTGGGGATTCTAGCCCCTGTGGCTACACCTTC

clone size: once
D gene: .
V gene: TRBV30
J gene: TRBJ2-3
CDR3 protein: CAWSGSSPDTQYF
CDR3 DNA: TGTGCCTGGAGTGGCAGCAGTCCAGATACGCAGTATTTT

clone size: .
D gene: .
V gene: TRBV19
J gene: TRBJ2-3
CDR3 protein: CASSIVVGTDTQYF
CDR3 DNA: TGTGCCAGTAGTATAGTGGTAGGCACAGATACGCAGTATTTT

clone size: .
D gene: .
V gene: TRBV19
J gene: TRBJ2-6
CDR3 protein: CASSTNGDSGANVLTF
CDR3 DNA: TGTGCCAGTAGCACAAACGGGGACTCTGGGGCCAACGTCCTGACTTTC

clone size: .
D gene: .
V gene: TRBV28
J gene: TRBJ1-1
CDR3 protein: CASSSEARNTEAFF
CDR3 DNA: TGTGCCAGCAGCTCCGAAGCCCGGAACACTGAAGCTTTCTTT

clone size: once
D gene: .
V gene: TRBV19
J gene: TRBJ1-2
CDR3 protein: CASSKVDYGYTF
CDR3 DNA: TGTGCCAGTAGTAAGGTTGACTATGGCTACACCTTC

clone size: .
D gene: .
V gene: TRBV5-4
J gene: TRBJ1-4
CDR3 protein: CASSLGGAREKLFF
CDR3 DNA: TGTGCCAGCAGCCTCGGCGGGGCCCGTGAAAAACTGTTTTTT

clone size: .
D gene: TRBD2
V gene: TRBV6-5
J gene: TRBJ2-1
CDR3 protein: CASSKGSGRADEQFF
CDR3 DNA: TGTGCCAGCTCTAAGGGGAGCGGGAGGGCCGATGAGCAGTTCTTC

clone size: .
D gene: TRBD1
V gene: TRBV27
J gene: TRBJ2-7
CDR3 protein: CASSPRPGQTSYEQYF
CDR3 DNA: TGTGCCAGCAGTCCCCGGCCGGGACAGACCTCCTACGAGCAGTACTTC

clone size: .
D gene: TRBD2
V gene: TRBV9
J gene: TRBJ2-1
CDR3 protein: CASSVARLADVSSSYNEQFF
CDR3 DNA: TGTGCCAGCAGCGTAGCCCGACTAGCGGACGTCTCAAGCTCCTACAATGAGCAGTTCTTC

clone size: .
D gene: TRBD1
V gene: TRBV4-1
J gene: TRBJ1-5
CDR3 protein: CASSQVPGQGFNNQPQHF
CDR3 DNA: TGCGCCAGCAGCCAAGTCCCGGGACAGGGGTTCAACAATCAGCCCCAGCATTTT

clone size: .
D gene: .
V gene: TRBV11-2
J gene: TRBJ2-2
CDR3 protein: CASSLFSINTGELFF
CDR3 DNA: TGTGCCAGCAGCTTATTTAGTATAAACACCGGGGAGCTGTTTTTT

clone size: .
D gene: TRBD1
V gene: TRBV28
J gene: TRBJ2-1
CDR3 protein: CASSPGQVIYNEQFF
CDR3 DNA: TGTGCCAGCAGCCCGGGACAGGTGATCTACAATGAGCAGTTCTTC

clone size: .
D gene: TRBD1
V gene: TRBV7-3
J gene: TRBJ1-6
CDR3 protein: CASSLGDRNSPLHF
CDR3 DNA: TGTGCCAGCAGCTTAGGGGACAGAAATTCACCCCTCCACTTT

clone size: .
D gene: TRBD2
V gene: TRBV5-4
J gene: TRBJ2-7
CDR3 protein: CASSPYGLAGSYEQYF
CDR3 DNA: TGTGCCAGCAGCCCCTATGGACTAGCGGGAAGCTACGAGCAGTACTTC

clone size: .
D gene: .
V gene: TRBV7-3
J gene: TRBJ1-1
CDR3 protein: CASSLQWGSEAFF
CDR3 DNA: TGTGCCAGCAGCTTGCAATGGGGTTCTGAAGCTTTCTTT

clone size: .
D gene: TRBD1
V gene: TRBV5-6
J gene: TRBJ2-2
CDR3 protein: CASTKDRVISTGELFF
CDR3 DNA: TGTGCCAGCACCAAGGACAGGGTGATAAGCACCGGGGAGCTGTTTTTT

clone size: once
D gene: TRBD1
V gene: TRBV27
J gene: TRBJ2-2
CDR3 protein: CASSFAGTGGTTGELFF
CDR3 DNA: TGTGCCAGCAGTTTTGCAGGGACAGGGGGTACCACCGGGGAGCTGTTTTTT

clone size: .
D gene: TRBD1
V gene: TRBV28
J gene: TRBJ2-5
CDR3 protein: CASSFTGVETQYF
CDR3 DNA: TGTGCCAGCAGTTTCACAGGGGTAGAGACCCAGTACTTC

clone size: .
D gene: .
V gene: TRBV28
J gene: TRBJ1-1
CDR3 protein: CASSVWASQTEAFF
CDR3 DNA: TGTGCCAGCAGTGTCTGGGCCTCGCAGACTGAAGCTTTCTTT

clone size: .
D gene: .
V gene: TRBV19
J gene: TRBJ2-5
CDR3 protein: CASSIRGGGETQYF
CDR3 DNA: TGTGCCAGTAGTATAAGGGGGGGTGGAGAGACCCAGTACTTC

clone size: once
D gene: .
V gene: TRBV10-3
J gene: TRBJ2-7
CDR3 protein: CAISDRDYEQYF
CDR3 DNA: TGTGCCATCAGTGACAGGGACTACGAGCAGTACTTC

clone size: .
D gene: TRBD2
V gene: TRBV28
J gene: TRBJ2-5
CDR3 protein: CASSQNPGLAGIQQETQYF
CDR3 DNA: TGTGCCAGCAGCCAAAACCCCGGACTAGCGGGGATCCAACAAGAGACCCAGTACTTC

clone size: .
D gene: .
V gene: TRBV18
J gene: TRBJ2-5
CDR3 protein: CASSLGGDETQYF
CDR3 DNA: TGTGCCAGCTCCCTTGGCGGTGACGAGACCCAGTACTTC

clone size: .
D gene: .
V gene: TRBV28
J gene: TRBJ2-4
CDR3 protein: CASTQGMRASFTQYF
CDR3 DNA: TGTGCCAGCACCCAGGGGATGAGGGCTTCCTTTACTCAGTACTTC